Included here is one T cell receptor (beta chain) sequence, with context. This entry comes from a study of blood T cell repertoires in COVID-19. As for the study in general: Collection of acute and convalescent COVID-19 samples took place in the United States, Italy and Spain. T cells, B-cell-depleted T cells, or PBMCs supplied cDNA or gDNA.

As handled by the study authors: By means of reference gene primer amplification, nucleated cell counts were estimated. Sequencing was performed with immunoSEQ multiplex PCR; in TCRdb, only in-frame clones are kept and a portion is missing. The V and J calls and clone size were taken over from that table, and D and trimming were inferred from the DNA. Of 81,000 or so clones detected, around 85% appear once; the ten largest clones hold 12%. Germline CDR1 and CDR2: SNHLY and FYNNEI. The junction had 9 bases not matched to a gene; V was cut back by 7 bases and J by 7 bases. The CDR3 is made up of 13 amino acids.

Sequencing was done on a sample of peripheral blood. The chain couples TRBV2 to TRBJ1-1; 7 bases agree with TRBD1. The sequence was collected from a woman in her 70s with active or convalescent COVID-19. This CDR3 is CASTRTGKGEAFF. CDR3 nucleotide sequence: TGTGCCAGCACCCGGACAGGCAAGGGTGAAGCTTTCTTT.